This is a list of T cell receptor beta chains from one sample in a study of lung T cells in sarcoidosis with Löfgren's syndrome. MiXCR was run by TCRdb on the reads, yielding one entry per CDR3 protein. The sample includes 50,000 to 65,000 distinct CDR3 sequences, 21% seen only once; the top ten take 2% to 2.5%. The specimen was CD4+ T cells from PBMCs. These receptors all come from a human donor with sarcoidosis (Löfgren's syndrome or another form), or a control subject (not recorded which). The CDR3 runs from the conserved cysteine through the conserved F or W. The D gene is left open where the match is weak. Rows may omit the clone size; those that give it use once, few, many or a size class.

cdr3_nt cdr3_aa clone_size v_call d_call j_call
TGTGCCAGCAGTTCTTACAACCCCTCTAGCTATGGCTACACCTTC CASSSYNPSSYGYTF - TRBV12-3/TRBV12-4 - TRBJ1-2
TGTGCCACCAGTGCCGACGACGGGGCTTCCTACAATGAGCAGTTCTTC CATSADDGASYNEQFF few TRBV24-1 - TRBJ2-1
TGTGCCACCAGTGATCGAGGACAGGGACAAGAGACCCAGTACTTC CATSDRGQGQETQYF many TRBV24-1 TRBD1 TRBJ2-5
TGTGCCAGCAGTTTTCGGTTGTCGCAGGAGCAGTACTTC CASSFRLSQEQYF few TRBV12-3/TRBV12-4 - TRBJ2-7
TGTGCCAGCGCCAAAAGGTCCGGCGAAAAACTGTTTTTT CASAKRSGEKLFF many TRBV11-2 - TRBJ1-4
TGTGCCAGCAGACTGGGACCCTTGGATGGCTACACCTTC CASRLGPLDGYTF many TRBV6-1 - TRBJ1-2
TGTGCCAGCGGTTTGGGGTCAGGGATTTTCTATGGCTACACCTTC CASGLGSGIFYGYTF - TRBV28 - TRBJ1-2
TGTGCCAGCAGCTTCGGGCCGAGCACAGATACGCAGTATTTT CASSFGPSTDTQYF few TRBV5-5 - TRBJ2-3
TGTGCCAGCAAGGGGACTAGCGAGACCTCCTACAATGAGCAGTTCTTC CASKGTSETSYNEQFF - TRBV5-5 TRBD2 TRBJ2-1
TGTGCCAGCAGCGGGAGGGTTTACAATGAGCAGTTCTTC CASSGRVYNEQFF many TRBV25-1 TRBD2 TRBJ2-1
TGTGCCAGCCGCGGCAGCGGTCGCACAGATACGCAGTATTTT CASRGSGRTDTQYF many TRBV6-1 - TRBJ2-3
TGCGCCAGCAGCCGGACTAGCGGGGACGCAGATACGCAGTATTTT CASSRTSGDADTQYF - TRBV5-1 TRBD2 TRBJ2-3
TGTGCCAGCTCACGGGACAGCTCCTACGAGCAGTACTTC CASSRDSSYEQYF - TRBV18 TRBD1 TRBJ2-7
TGTGCCAGCAGGGTTCATTGGGGCGGGGGGAACACTGAAGCTTTCTTT CASRVHWGGGNTEAFF many TRBV28 - TRBJ1-1
TGTGCCAGCAGCTTATACGGGAGAACCCTCAATGAGCAGTTCTTC CASSLYGRTLNEQFF many TRBV11-2 - TRBJ2-1
TGTGCCAGCAGCTCGGAGGCGGAAGGCTCCTACGAGCAGTACTTC CASSSEAEGSYEQYF few TRBV28 - TRBJ2-7
TGTGCCAGCTCACCAGACAGGATGAACACTGAAGCTTTCTTT CASSPDRMNTEAFF few TRBV18 - TRBJ1-1
TGCGCCAGCAGCCAACCCGGACGCTCTGGGGCCAACGTCCTGACTTTC CASSQPGRSGANVLTF many TRBV4-1 - TRBJ2-6
TGCGCCAGCAGCTTGGCAGCCGGACTCTCCGTCCTGACTTTC CASSLAAGLSVLTF few TRBV5-1 - TRBJ2-6
TGTGCCAGCAGTGAAGGTCAGGGTGAACAGCCCCAGCATTTT CASSEGQGEQPQHF - TRBV2 - TRBJ1-5
TGTGCCAGCAGCCTGGGACAGGGTTTAACCTACGAGCAGTACTTC CASSLGQGLTYEQYF many TRBV7-2 TRBD1 TRBJ2-7
TGTGCCAGCGTTCGTACTACAGGGGGCATGTATGAGCAGTTCTTC CASVRTTGGMYEQFF - TRBV7-2 TRBD1 TRBJ2-1
TGTGCCAGCAGTTTCGGCGGCTCCCCAGATACGCAGTATTTT CASSFGGSPDTQYF - TRBV12-3/TRBV12-4 - TRBJ2-3
TGCGCCAGCGGGACAGGGTTCATGGACACTGAAGCTTTCTTT CASGTGFMDTEAFF few TRBV5-1 TRBD1 TRBJ1-1
TGCGCCAGCAGTGACTTGGCGCAACAGGGATACAATGAGCAGTTCTTC CASSDLAQQGYNEQFF many TRBV10-1 - TRBJ2-1
TGTGCCAGCAGCGACAGGGCTGCCTCTGGAAACATCATATATTTT CASSDRAASGNIIYF - TRBV7-9 TRBD1 TRBJ1-3
TGTGCCAGCAGCCAAGACTTCTATGACTACACCTTC CASSQDFYDYTF - TRBV12-3/TRBV12-4 - TRBJ1-2
TGTGCCAGCAGCATATCAGAGAACACTGAAGCTTTCTTT CASSISENTEAFF many TRBV7-9 - TRBJ1-1
TGTGCCAGCAGTGATGCAGGGTCCTCCTACAATGAGCAGTTCTTC CASSDAGSSYNEQFF many TRBV6-1 - TRBJ2-1
TGCAGTGCTAATTACTATGGCTACACCTTC CSANYYGYTF many TRBV20-1 - TRBJ1-2
TGCAGTGCAAGGACTAGCTACGCAGATACGCAGTATTTT CSARTSYADTQYF many TRBV20-1 TRBD2 TRBJ2-3
TGTGCCAGCAGAACCTGGGACAGCAGCTCCTATAATTCACCCCTCCACTTT CASRTWDSSSYNSPLHF many TRBV6-1 TRBD1 TRBJ1-6